The T cell receptor beta chain described here comes from a study of blood T cell repertoires in COVID-19. Turning to the study itself: Whether acute or convalescent, the COVID-19 samples came from the United States, Italy and Spain. T cells, B-cell-depleted T cells, or PBMCs supplied cDNA or gDNA.

The authors' processing: The assay estimated nucleated cells by amplifying reference gene primers. This table comes from immunoSEQ multiplex PCR, and its TCRdb copy is limited to in-frame clones, with some not included. The V and J calls and clone size were taken over from that table, and D and trimming were inferred from the DNA. The table includes fewer than 450,000 clones, about 91% detected once. Followed over time, Seattle patients had been enrolled while infection was active. Sequenced: peripheral blood. The receptor was derived from a woman aged 45 to 65 with COVID-19, enrolled during active disease.

The CDR3 loop reads CASSWTGGNEKLFF. The CDR3 DNA is TGTGCCAGCAGTTGGACAGGGGGGAATGAAAAACTGTTTTTT. The J gene is TRBJ1-4, the V gene TRBV6-5, with 10 bases fitting TRBD1. CDR1 is MNHEY, CDR2 SVGAGI, per germline. The ends lost 4 bases at V and 5 bases at J; junction bases unmatched: 1. There are 14 residues in the CDR3.